This T cell receptor beta chain was profiled in a study of control samples from healthy donors and cancer patients (dated by TCRdb to the early 2020s). The CDR3 runs 15 amino acids, cysteine and phenylalanine included. Only the CDR3 DNA is retained, 45 bases long and in frame from the first base. Deletion took 5 bases off V and 5 bases off J, with a span of 13 bases between the germline ends. The germline V gene (reference sequence) sets CDR1 to LNHDA and CDR2 to SQIVND. Turning to this clone: Its antigen is unknown. No much larger clonotype is one base removed from it; base qualities were not supplied.

Libraries were built with the immunoSEQ multiplex PCR assay. Here the immuneACCESS table is served through TCRdb, limited to in-frame sequences with V and J called. Missing clones are a known gap in these copies; in checked studies unresolved V genes cover under half, and the rest lacks a known reason. The sample profile shows 150,000 to 200,000 clones; 88% of them were found once. Jointly, the top ten make up 1.7% of the sample. Recombination linked TRBV19 to TRBJ1-6, and perhaps TRBD1 as D gene, on 6 matching bases. The sequencing input was blood. The TCR was taken from a man between 18 and 29 years old in good health. The CDR3 protein: CASSARTANNSPLHF. The DNA sequence is TGTGCCAGTAGTGCCCGGACAGCCAATAATTCACCCCTCCACTTT.